Listed below are T cell receptor beta chains from one sample, sequenced in a study of T cell repertoires in cytomegalovirus infection. TCRdb fed the reads into MiXCR, producing one record per CDR3 protein. The sample gives approximately 270,000 distinct CDR3 sequences, less than 25% of which show up once; about 21% is in the top ten. These receptors' antigens are unknown. The material sequenced was cultured PBMCs, taken from culture after CMV antigen stimulation. These receptors came from a human donor in good health (CMV status not recorded). Some clones in this sample may be carry-over from other donors' samples. Each CDR3 is given with its conserved first and last residue. D genes are given only for firm matches. Expanded clones are given a class, and other clones once, few, many or no size at all.

TGTGCCAGCAGCTTAGGACTAGCGGGAGGGAGGGCCTACGAGCAGTACTTC CASSLGLAGGRAYEQYF TRBV7-2 many TRBJ2-7 17 TRBD2
TGTGCCAGCTTACTCGGGACTAGCGGGGTAAGACGAAATGAGCAGTTCTTC CASLLGTSGVRRNEQFF TRBV6-2/TRBV6-3 - TRBJ2-1 17 TRBD2
TGTGCCAGTAGTATTAGAGGGGGGCAAGAGACCCAGTACTTC CASSIRGGQETQYF TRBV19 few TRBJ2-5 14 -
TGTGCCAGCTCACCACCGGAAAGGGGTCGGCTGGATGGCTACACCTTC CASSPPERGRLDGYTF TRBV18 - TRBJ1-2 16 -
TGTGCCAGCAGTCCAGGGGGCCGCCGCCATGAAGCTTTCTTT CASSPGGRRHEAFF TRBV12-3/TRBV12-4 - TRBJ1-1 14 TRBD1
TGCGCCAGCAGCGAAGCCATCCCCGGAGTTAGCGGGAGCAACAATGAGCAGTTCTTC CASSEAIPGVSGSNNEQFF TRBV10-1 - TRBJ2-1 19 TRBD2
TGTGCCAGCAGCTCGGGACAGACAACCGGGGAGCTGTTTTTT CASSSGQTTGELFF TRBV7-9 few TRBJ2-2 14 TRBD1
TGTGCCAGCAGCTTACAGAGCCCGGGGCAGTACTTC CASSLQSPGQYF TRBV7-2 many TRBJ2-7 12 -
TGTGCCAGCCGCCGAGGGAGGAACACCGGGGAGCTGTTTTTT CASRRGRNTGELFF TRBV7-2 few TRBJ2-2 14 -
TGTGCCAGCAGTACGGGACGGAGCAATCAGCCCCAGCATTTT CASSTGRSNQPQHF TRBV7-8 few TRBJ1-5 14 -
TGTGCCAGCAGCCCTCGGGGTAGCGGCAACAATGAGCAGTTCTTC CASSPRGSGNNEQFF TRBV7-2 many TRBJ2-1 15 -
TGCGCCAGCACCCCGGGACTAGCGGCCAAGAATGAGCAGTTCTTC CASTPGLAAKNEQFF TRBV5-1 few TRBJ2-1 15 TRBD2
TGTGCCAGCAGCCCTACGATATGGAAGGGTTACAATGAGCAGTTCTTC CASSPTIWKGYNEQFF TRBV7-6 few TRBJ2-1 16 -
TGTGCCAGCAGCCAAGATTCAGCAGGGGGCAATGAGCAGTTCTTC CASSQDSAGGNEQFF TRBV14 few TRBJ2-1 15 TRBD1
TGTGCCAGCAGTTACAGCGAGGGACAGCGAAGCTCTGGAAACACCATATATTTT CASSYSEGQRSSGNTIYF TRBV6-6 - TRBJ1-3 18 TRBD1
TGCGCCAGCAGCCAAGATCTCGGGATAGCGGGACCGGTGACCAAAAACATTCAGTACTTC CASSQDLGIAGPVTKNIQYF TRBV4-3 - TRBJ2-4 20 TRBD2
TGTGCCAGCAGCTCCCCCCCAGCCGGGGAGCTGTTTTTT CASSSPPAGELFF TRBV7-2 many TRBJ2-2 13 -
TGTGCCAGCAGTCCTGAGACAGGAACCTACGAGCAGTACTTC CASSPETGTYEQYF TRBV28 - TRBJ2-7 14 -
TGTGCCAGCAGTCCATCGTTGAACACTGAAGCTTTCTTT CASSPSLNTEAFF TRBV7-9 - TRBJ1-1 13 -
TGTGCTAGTGGTTTGGTACTAGGGGAGCCTTATGGCTACACCTTC CASGLVLGEPYGYTF TRBV12-5 - TRBJ1-2 15 -
TGTGCCAGCAGCCTGGACAGGGGGCGGGAGCAGCCCCAGCATTTT CASSLDRGREQPQHF TRBV7-2 many TRBJ1-5 15 TRBD1
TGTGCCAGCTCACCACGAAAAGGGGTTGAATATGGCTACACCTTC CASSPRKGVEYGYTF TRBV18 few TRBJ1-2 15 -
TGTGCCAGCGGTACTCCGGATACAGGCATTTGGGGAGGGGAGACCCAGTACTTC CASGTPDTGIWGGETQYF TRBV28 - TRBJ2-5 18 TRBD2
TGTGCCAGCAGCCCGAGGTCAGCGTCTAATTCACCCCTCCACTTT CASSPRSASNSPLHF TRBV7-9 many TRBJ1-6 15 -
TGTGCCAGCAGTTACCCCAGACAGGATAGGAACGAGCAGTACTTC CASSYPRQDRNEQYF TRBV6-6 few TRBJ2-7 15 -
TGTGCCAGCAGTGATGGACAGTCTCCACGAGAGACCCAGTACTTC CASSDGQSPRETQYF TRBV28 many TRBJ2-5 15 -
TGCGCCAGCAGCTTGGATCCAGGGGTTGGCAATGAGCAGTTCTTC CASSLDPGVGNEQFF TRBV5-1 - TRBJ2-1 15 -
TGTGCCAGCAGCCCGCTGACTAGCGGGTACAATGAGCAGTTCTTC CASSPLTSGYNEQFF TRBV7-2 many TRBJ2-1 15 TRBD2
TGTGCCAGCAGAACACAGGGTAGTGCTGAAGCTTTCTTT CASRTQGSAEAFF TRBV12-3/TRBV12-4 few TRBJ1-1 13 -
TGCGCCAGCAGTGAGAAGGCTAGCGGAAGCACAGATACGCAGTATTTT CASSEKASGSTDTQYF TRBV10-2 few TRBJ2-3 16 TRBD2
TGCAGTGCTGGCAGGGGGCGCCAAGAGACCCAGTACTTC CSAGRGRQETQYF TRBV20-1 few TRBJ2-5 13 TRBD1
TGTGCCAGCAGCCGATATCCCTGGTTGGGCAGGGCAAAAGAGACCCAGTACTTC CASSRYPWLGRAKETQYF TRBV7-8 few TRBJ2-5 18 -
TGTGCCAGCAGCTTAGATGGGTCCGTTAGTGAGCAGTTCTTC CASSLDGSVSEQFF TRBV11-3 many TRBJ2-1 14 -
TGTGCCAGCAGCCAAAACGGAGGGTATGAGCAGTTCTTC CASSQNGGYEQFF TRBV7-2 many TRBJ2-1 13 -
TGTGCCAGCAGCCAGAGCCGCGTCAGCAATGAGCAGTTCTTC CASSQSRVSNEQFF TRBV7-6 many TRBJ2-1 14 -
TGTGCCAGCAGCTTCACGGGGCCGAACACTGAAGCTTTCTTT CASSFTGPNTEAFF TRBV7-2 many TRBJ1-1 14 -
TGTGCCAGTGGGAGAGGAGACAATCAGCCCCAGCATTTT CASGRGDNQPQHF TRBV9 - TRBJ1-5 13 -
TGTGCCAGCAGCCGAATTCCGGGACTACAGACCACAGATACGCAGTATTTT CASSRIPGLQTTDTQYF TRBV5-8 - TRBJ2-3 17 TRBD2
TGTGCCAGCAGCTTAAATGGGGGGGAGCTGTTTTTT CASSLNGGELFF TRBV7-3 many TRBJ2-2 12 -
TGTGCCAGCAAGCCCGTAGCGGGGACGACCTCCTACGAGCAGTACTTC CASKPVAGTTSYEQYF TRBV6-6 once TRBJ2-7 16 TRBD2
TGTGCCAGCAGCTCGAAGCGACAGGTGTCGTCCTACGAGCAGTACTTC CASSSKRQVSSYEQYF TRBV7-8 many TRBJ2-7 16 -
TGTGCCAGCAGCTTAGGGAGCGCCTACAATGAGCAGTTCTTC CASSLGSAYNEQFF TRBV7-2 few TRBJ2-1 14 -
TGCAGTGCTAGAGTGGCAGGGGAGTACGAGCAGTACTTC CSARVAGEYEQYF TRBV20-1 - TRBJ2-7 13 -
TGTGCCAGCAGCCGCCCAGCCCCGAGACAGGGGGTTTATAGCGGGGAGAACACCGGGGAGCTGTTTTTT CASSRPAPRQGVYSGENTGELFF TRBV7-6 many TRBJ2-2 23 -